This entry concerns a single T cell receptor (beta chain). This clonotype was found many times. Its cognate antigen has yet to be identified. Base quality data are lacking; no much larger clone is found one base away. Bone marrow was sampled from every patient at the time of active disease. Ficoll-Hypaque density gradient centrifugation was used to isolate bone marrow mononuclear cells. Myeloma plasma cells were removed and CD138-negative cells were collected by negative selection after labeling with CD138 magnetic microbeads on a MACS separator. Flow cytometry with CD138 antibodies on an Attune NxT was used to check how pure the isolated cells were. TRIzol reagent was used to extract total RNA, which was then quantified with a NanoDrop spectrophotometer. Paired RNA-seq and IR-seq were performed on each patient's CD138-negative bone marrow sample. The germline V gene specifies SGHAT as CDR1 and FQNNGV as CDR2. V and J are truncated by 2 bases and 4 bases respectively, leaving an intervening sequence of 17 bases. The CDR3 starts with the cysteine, ends with the phenylalanine, and has 16 residues. CDR3 DNA only is kept here, 48 bases in frame from base 1.

Starting from approximately 400 ng RNA, TCR libraries were constructed with the Immunoverse kit using molecular barcoded adaptors that cover the alpha/delta and beta/gamma chains. TCR library preparation used the same RNA that was used for transcriptome sequencing. TCR libraries were sequenced on an Illumina HiSeq 4000 with 2 x 150 cycles. Processing in the source paper ran as follows. MiXCR aligned TCR reads to human V, D, J and C references and assembled the aligned reads into CDR3 clonotypes, with quality filtering and error correction included. The tcR package in R was used for analysis of clonotype counts and gene usage diversity. Raw mapping reads were checked after the RNA-seq reads had been mapped by STAR aligner version 2.5.3a onto the human GRCh37 genome. To test how sequencing depth affected the clonotypes detected, IR-seq fastq files were randomly downsampled with Seqtk 1.3. Using fastp at Q25 and MiXCR, TCRdb reprocessed the public reads and kept productive beta chains. Identical CDR3 protein sequences are pooled into one entry, listed with their most common genes and DNA. The V and J calls were not made by the authors but by TCRdb's processing. This sample holds some 130,000 distinct CDR3 sequences; 13% were observed only once. In total, the top ten clones hold just under 8.5% of the sample.

The data belong to a study of read filtering for tumor transcriptome and immune sequencing (TCRdb year 2020). The study in broad terms: The cohort consisted of approximately 17 male and some 15 female patients, with a mean age of about 64 years and an age range of about 47 to 90. Under revised international staging, about 8 patients fell into R-ISS I, around 15 into R-ISS II and roughly 7 into R-ISS III. After DNase treatment, whole-transcriptome libraries were prepared with the TruSeq RNA Access Library Prep Kit. TCR-region mapped reads per sample ranged from about 3.5 to 11 million with IR-seq versus only about 85 to 1273 with RNA-seq. TCR repertoires obtained by targeted immune repertoire sequencing and by bulk whole-transcriptome sequencing performed on the same bone marrow samples were compared. One of the main goals was to work out a read-filtering strategy for immune repertoire data, in particular whether clonotypes backed by only a single read should be removed.

Broad study findings and their caveats: In IR-seq, approximately 80% of clonotypes but approximately 3.2% of total reads were represented by single-read clonotypes, whereas in RNA-seq, less than 75% of clonotypes and around 45% of reads were represented by single-read clonotypes. The sorted CD138-negative fraction was a mixed bone marrow immune population, not purified T cells. When single-read clonotypes were removed, the proportions of shared clonotypes in IR-seq and RNA-seq correlated more strongly. Clonotypes were captured by IR-seq at much higher depth and more reliably than by RNA-seq, and smaller IR-seq throughput was sufficient for identification of most shared clonotypes.

The source of this sequence is a donor over 35 with multiple myeloma. Sequencing was done on a sample of a population of CD138-negative cells sorted from bone marrow. The cell subset or site label of this sample denotes: bone marrow mononuclear cells depleted of CD138+ plasma/myeloma cells by negative magnetic selection. This chain joins TRBV11-2 to TRBJ2-5; no D gene is confidently identified. The CDR3 amino acid sequence is: CASSLSARATPETQYF. The DNA reads TGTGCCAGCAGCTTATCGGCTAGGGCCACTCCAGAGACCCAGTACTTC.